This T cell receptor (beta chain) stems from a study of CD8 T cells in Susac syndrome. For the study at large: There were Susac syndrome patients who were therapy-naive at blood draw, others on corticosteroids, and others on intravenous immunoglobulin alone.

This clonotype came up once. A quantity of about 0.45 to 1 ug RNA underwent reverse transcription using random hexamers. A multiplex approach, immunoSEQ multiplex PCR, amplified TCR beta CDR3 across 54 Vbeta and 13 Jbeta. MiXCR, applied by TCRdb to the immunoSEQ multiplex PCR reads, yields one record per CDR3 protein. The sample lists some 200,000 distinct CDR3 sequences; under 97% were seen once. The germline V and J ends were trimmed by 1 base and 4 bases, with 8 bases remaining between them. CDR1 and CDR2 from the germline V gene are SGHNT and YYREEE (reference sequence). The CDR3 has 14 residues. The sequenced target, TCR beta, came from blood CD8+ and CD4+ T cells. Negative isolation yielded CD4+ and CD8+ T cells, and FACS enriched TEMRA cells.

The sample taken for sequencing was CD4+ T cells from PBMCs. The source is a human donor with Susac syndrome. The V gene is TRBV5-4, the J gene TRBJ2-2; D not resolved. CDR3 sequence: CASSLKDLTGELFF. The CDR3 DNA is TGTGCCAGCAGCTTGAAGGACCTCACCGGGGAGCTGTTTTTT.